The entry that follows covers one T cell receptor (beta chain) sequence. Described time point: pretreatment peripheral blood. Disease in patients was locally advanced or metastatic urothelial carcinoma. This sample is part of a study of PD-L1 blockade in urothelial cancer. On the study more broadly: Patients had been given 0 to 3 earlier chemotherapy regimens.

Profiled with immunoSEQ multiplex PCR; TCRdb holds only in-frame clones, not every one. The sample lists approximately 50,000 clones, roughly 80% occurring once. The CDR3 totals 16 residues. The ends lost 4 bases at V and 3 bases at J; junction bases unmatched: 10. The germline V gene has CDR1 SGDLS and CDR2 YYNGEE. The chain couples TRBV9 to TRBJ2-3; TRBD1 matches 8 bases. This receptor was taken from a man aged 50-60 years with urothelial cancer. The sequenced sample was PBMCs, obtained around atezolizumab (anti-PD-L1) treatment. The DNA for the CDR3 is TGTGCCAGCAGCACTGCCGGGACAGGAGGGACAGATACGCAGTATTTT. Its protein product is CASSTAGTGGTDTQYF. Combining the CDR3 with reference TRBV9 and TRBJ2-3 gives the whole variable domain DSGVTQTPKHLITATGQRVTLRCSPRSGDLSVYWYQQSLDQGLQFLIQYYNGEERAKGNILERFSAQQFPDLHSELNLSSLELGDSALYFCASSTAGTGGTDTQYFGPGTRLTVL.